A single sample is the source of the 9 T cell receptor beta chains below, sequenced in a study of blood T cell repertoires in COVID-19 (TCRdb year 2020). Preparation of the library involved the immunoSEQ multiplex PCR assay. In its TCRdb copy, this immuneACCESS table keeps in-frame sequences only and misses some clones. Where compared with another copy, unresolved V genes explain less than half of these, and the others have no known cause. The sample profile shows 170,000 or so clones; more than 75% of them were found once. 2.7% of the sample comes from the top ten. Sequenced sample: peripheral blood. The receptors were sampled from a man aged 35 to 55 with active or convalescent COVID-19.

This chain uses TRBV7-8 with TRBJ1-2, with 12 bases fitting TRBD1. V dropped 2 bases and J dropped 4; count of bases not matched to a gene: 20. Germline CDR1 SGHVS, CDR2 FQNEAQ. The CDR3 loop spans 21 amino acids. The CDR3 nucleotides are TGTGCCAGCAGCTTACCGGGACAGGGGGCCCCAACGAGGGCGGCGGGCTATGGCTACACCTTC. This encodes CASSLPGQGAPTRAAGYGYTF.

V usage is TRBV2 and J usage is TRBJ1-1, with no clear D. This CDR3 has 12 amino acids. V lost 5 bases and J lost 6, with 10 bases in between. CDR1 and CDR2 from the germline V gene are SNHLY and FYNNEI. The CDR3 sequence is CASSSAAAEAFF. The CDR3 region has the DNA TGTGCCAGCAGTTCAGCCGCGGCTGAAGCTTTCTTT. The entire variable domain, with the rest obtained from reference TRBV2 and TRBJ1-1, is as follows: EPEVTQTPSHQVTQMGQEVILRCVPISNHLYFYWYRQILGQKVEFLVSFYNNEISEKSEIFDDQFSVERPDGSNFTLKIRSTKLEDSAMYFCASSSAAAEAFFGQGTRLTVV.

This clone was picked up a small number of times. J is TRBJ2-5 and V is TRBV19; possibly TRBD1 for D (5 bases). The CDR3 length is 13 residues. Per the germline V gene, CDR1 is LNHDA and CDR2 is SQIVND (reference sequence). The germline V and J ends were trimmed by 3 bases and 5 bases, with 10 bases remaining between them. CDR3 DNA sequence: TGTGCCAGTAGTATCGGCAGGGCGGAGACCCAGTACTTC. Protein product: CASSIGRAETQYF.

Only one count was recorded for this clone. The chain recombines TRBV28 with TRBJ1-5; D gene ambiguous. The CDR3 runs 13 residues. Germline V lookup: CDR1 MDHEN, CDR2 SYDVKM. The germline V and J ends were trimmed by 6 bases and 6 bases, with 12 bases remaining between them. This CDR3 is CASRGFAGQPQHF. In DNA form, the CDR3 reads TGTGCCAGCAGGGGATTTGCGGGTCAGCCCCAGCATTTT.

The V call is TRBV30, the J call TRBJ1-6, with a weak D call TRBD1 (5 bases). Per the germline V gene, CDR1 is GTSNPN and CDR2 is SVGIG (reference sequence). V was cut by 2 bases and J by 9 bases, with 11 bases left in between. This CDR3 spans 13 amino acids. The CDR3 nucleotides are TGTGCCTGGAGTCCAGGGAGGAGTTCACCCCTCCACTTT. Translating it yields CAWSPGRSSPLHF.

The rearrangement joins TRBV3-1 (or the pseudogene TRBV3-2) to TRBJ2-2, with D uncertain. CDR1 and CDR2 (germline): LGHDT, YNNKEL (reference sequence). The germline V and J ends were trimmed by 3 bases and 4 bases, with 6 bases remaining between them. The CDR3 covers 13 residues. The CDR3 loop is CASSQATTGELFF. The CDR3 nucleotides read TGTGCCAGCAGCCAGGCAACCACCGGGGAGCTGTTTTTT.

The chain combines TRBV10-3 with TRBJ2-6; 12 bases map to TRBD1. CDR3 length: 16 residues. Trimming removed 8 bases from V and 3 bases from J; junction bases left unmatched: 5. CDR1 is ENHRY, CDR2 SYGVKD, per germline. The CDR3 sequence is CAISGQGALGANVLTF. Here the CDR3 DNA reads TGTGCCATCTCGGGACAGGGGGCGCTTGGGGCCAACGTCCTGACTTTC.

The rearrangement joins TRBV5-1 to TRBJ1-4; D call uncertain. The CDR3 spans 15 residues. Trimming pared 0 bases from V and 5 bases from J, leaving 11 bases between. CDR1 and CDR2 (germline): SGHRS, YFSETQ. The CDR3 DNA follows: TGCGCCAGCAGCTTGGCCAGTCGGGAGAATGAAAAACTGTTTTTT. Translation: CASSLASRENEKLFF.

The chain couples TRBV4-1 to TRBJ1-4, with a tentative D call TRBD1 (6 bases). The CDR3 sequence is 15 residues long. In germline, CDR1 is MGHRA, CDR2 YSYEKL. Between the trimmed V and J ends, which lost 5 bases and 5 bases, there was a span of 15 bases. CDR3 sequence reads: CASSFSGTQNEKLFF. The CDR3 DNA reads as TGCGCCAGCAGCTTCTCCGGGACACAAAATGAAAAACTGTTTTTT.